This T cell receptor (beta chain) was identified during a study of PD-1 blockade in classical Hodgkin lymphoma. Assay used: immunoSEQ multiplex PCR; TCRdb lists only in-frame clones, some missing. The repertoire holds 24,000 or so clones, with almost 70% as singletons. Germline CDR1 reads SGHAT; CDR2 reads FQNNGV. This CDR3 comprises 12 residues. V gave up 5 bases and J gave up 8 bases, with 7 bases separating them. This clone occurred a few times. Its antigen is currently unknown. Every patient was affected by relapse after autologous stem cell transplantation, while exposure to brentuximab vedotin was not uniform. Regarding the study as a whole: By C4D1, diversity of CD4+ TCRs had risen significantly, whereas that of CD8+ TCRs had not.

The receptor comes from a human donor with classical Hodgkin lymphoma. The chain links TRBV11-2 to TRBJ1-6; no clear D. The specimen was peripheral blood mononuclear cells (PBMCs), collected at baseline. CDR3 region: CASSPGDSPLHF. The CDR3 coding sequence is TGTGCCAGCAGCCCCGGCGATTCACCCCTCCACTTT.